Given below is one T cell receptor (beta chain) in context. Its recognized antigen is unknown. No base quality values were provided; no much bigger clone lies one nucleotide off. The library was produced with the immunoSEQ multiplex PCR assay. In TCRdb, the immuneACCESS table is reduced to in-frame sequences with V and J assigned. These tables do not hold every clone; where another copy was compared, an unresolved V gene accounts for under half, and the others remain unexplained. Across this sample there are 1,400 to 1,500 clones, with about 91% seen only once. In total, the top ten clones hold more than 6.5% of the sample. This entry belongs to a study of chemoradiotherapy in HPV16-positive cancers (dated by TCRdb to between 2021 and 2022). Broadly, across the study: Candidate HPV-specific T-cell clones and common TCR motifs were defined through functional T-cell assays on cells from two HPV16-positive patients. The candidate HPV-specific TCRs and motifs were subsequently tracked in TCR repertoires obtained from approximately 86 patients with HPV-related cancers. The study set out to ask whether T-cell immunity against the HPV oncoproteins E6 and E7 changes over the course of chemoradiotherapy and whether that immunity affects survival.

Repertoires were sampled repeatedly over the course of chemoradiotherapy, so clonal expansion could be followed in the tumor microenvironment. Broad study findings and their caveats: Among HPV16-positive patients, expansion of HPV-responsive T cells during chemoradiotherapy was associated with better recurrence-free survival. The functional definition of HPV-specific T cells came from only a couple of HPV16-positive patients, and the survival association was reported for HPV16-positive patients. Expansion of candidate HPV-specific clones and E7-related TCR motifs was observed in the tumor microenvironment during treatment, whereas no such expansion was observed for non-HPV-specific T cells.

The sequencing used tumor tissue, collected from a patient who underwent chemoradiotherapy. The source is a human donor with HPV-associated anogenital cancer.

The CDR3 reads as follows: CSGITSGANVLTF. The nucleotides read TGCAGCGGAATTACCTCTGGGGCCAACGTCCTGACTTTC. The chain is assembled from TRBV29-1 and TRBJ2-6; the D gene lacks a confident call. Inclusive of the bounding cysteine and phenylalanine, the CDR3 is 13 residues long. Solely the CDR3 DNA is kept, with 39 bases framed from the first base. Trimming costs V 7 bases and J 0 bases, and their ends lie 7 bases apart. As encoded in the germline V gene, CDR1 is SQVTM while CDR2 is ANQGSEA.